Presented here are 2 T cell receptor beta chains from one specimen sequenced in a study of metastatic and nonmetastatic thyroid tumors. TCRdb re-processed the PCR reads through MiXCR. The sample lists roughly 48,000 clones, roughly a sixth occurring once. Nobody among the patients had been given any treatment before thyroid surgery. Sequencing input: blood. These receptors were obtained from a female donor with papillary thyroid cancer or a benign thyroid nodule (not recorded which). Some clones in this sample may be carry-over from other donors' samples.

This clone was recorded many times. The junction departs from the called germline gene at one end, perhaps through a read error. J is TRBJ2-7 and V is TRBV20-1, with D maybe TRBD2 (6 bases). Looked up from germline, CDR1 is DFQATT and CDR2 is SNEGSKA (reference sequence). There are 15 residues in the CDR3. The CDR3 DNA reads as TGCAGTGCTAGAGATCTACGGGGGTCCCCCTATGAGCAGTACTTC. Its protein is CSARDLRGSPYEQYF.

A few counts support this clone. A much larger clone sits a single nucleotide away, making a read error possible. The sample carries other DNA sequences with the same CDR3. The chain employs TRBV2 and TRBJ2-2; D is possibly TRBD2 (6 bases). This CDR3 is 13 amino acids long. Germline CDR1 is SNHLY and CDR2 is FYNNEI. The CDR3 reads CASSRGGSGGLFF. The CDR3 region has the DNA TGTGCCAGCAGTCGTGGTGGGTCCGGGGGGCTGTTTTTT. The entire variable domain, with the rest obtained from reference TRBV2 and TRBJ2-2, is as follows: EPEVTQTPSHQVTQMGQEVILRCVPISNHLYFYWYRQILGQKVEFLVSFYNNEISEKSEIFDDQFSVERPDGSNFTLKIRSTKLEDSAMYFCASSRGGSGGLFFGEGSRLTVL.